This entry concerns a single T cell receptor beta chain. This sample is part of a study of blood T cell repertoires in COVID-19. Study details: COVID-19 samples collected from the United States, Italy and Spain covered acute and convalescent phases. T cells, B-cell-depleted T cells, or PBMCs provided the cDNA or gDNA that served as material.

V gave up 3 bases and J gave up 8 bases, with 10 bases separating them. CDR3 length: 13 amino acids. Germline V gives CDR1 SGHVS, CDR2 FNYEAQ. A Seattle source enrolled patients during active infection and followed them longitudinally. Original processing methods: By means of reference gene primer amplification, nucleated cell counts were estimated. Produced via immunoSEQ multiplex PCR; TCRdb's table is partial and in-frame only. Clone size and V and J calls were adopted from that table, with D and trimming inferred from the DNA. The top ten hold around 5.4% of the sample, which has 150,000 to 250,000 clones, 70% to 80% seen once.

The sequence derives from a woman between 40 and 50 years old with COVID-19, enrolled during active disease. The source material was peripheral blood. This chain joins TRBV7-6 and TRBJ1-4; weak D call: TRBD1 (6 bases). The CDR3 DNA reads as TGTGCCAGCAGCTTCGCCGACAGGGAAAAACTGTTTTTT. Protein product: CASSFADREKLFF.